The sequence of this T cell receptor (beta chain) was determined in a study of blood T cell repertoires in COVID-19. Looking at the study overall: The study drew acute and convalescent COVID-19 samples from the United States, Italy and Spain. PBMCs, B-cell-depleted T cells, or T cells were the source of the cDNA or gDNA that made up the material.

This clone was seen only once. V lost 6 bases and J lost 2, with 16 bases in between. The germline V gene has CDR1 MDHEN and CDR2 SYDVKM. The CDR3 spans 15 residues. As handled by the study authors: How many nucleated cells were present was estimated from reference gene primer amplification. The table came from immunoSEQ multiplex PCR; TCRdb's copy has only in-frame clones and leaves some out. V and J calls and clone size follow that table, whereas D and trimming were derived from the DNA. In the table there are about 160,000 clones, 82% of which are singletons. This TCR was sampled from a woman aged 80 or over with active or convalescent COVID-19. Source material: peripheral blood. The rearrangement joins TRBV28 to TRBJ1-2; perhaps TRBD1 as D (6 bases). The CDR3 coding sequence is TGTGCCAGCAGCCGCCCCCAGGGGTTGAACTATGGCTACACCTTC. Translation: CASSRPQGLNYGYTF.